This note documents a single T cell receptor beta chain sequence. Its target is unknown. The sample belongs to a study of cytomegalovirus exposure and HLA in healthy donors. In the study overall: As an earlier analysis found, 150 million to 200 million T cells yielded some 120 million unique TCR beta sequences. General study points: A few chains tied to CMV proved CMV antigen-specific in vitro. Later analysis demonstrated an association between a missense DCLRE1C variant and TCR beta V- and J-gene trimming.

PCR primers comprised 60 Vbeta and 13 Jbeta primers. Using immunoSEQ multiplex PCR, the repertoire was profiled, and TCRdb retains in-frame clones only, with some absent. Of roughly 150,000 clones listed, roughly 77% are singletons. The source is a man between 50 and 59 years old in good health and CMV-seropositive. The sample consisted of PBMCs.

CDR3 loop: CASSLVATGELFF. Written as DNA, the CDR3 is TGTGCCAGCAGCTTGGTGGCCACCGGGGAGCTGTTTTTT. The rearrangement uses TRBV5-6 and TRBJ2-2; no firm D call. CDR1 and CDR2 from the germline V gene are SGHDT and YYEEEE. V lost 0 bases, J lost 4 bases, and 4 bases lay in between. The CDR3 sequence is 13 residues long.